The clone carrying this T cell receptor beta chain was observed a single time. Antigen specificity is unknown. This sample was included in a study of siplizumab effects on memory and regulatory T cells. Whole-study findings and limits: Unstimulated naive T cells seemed to show more diversity than memory cells did, and they also seemed to be among the major contributors to the alloresponse. With siplizumab, Treg-derived clones averaged approximately 72% of mappable alloreactive CD4+ clones, versus about 25% in controls. Most proliferating CD4+ or CD8+ clones, roughly 80-96%, had no naive or memory assignment.

Unstimulated naive, memory, effector memory and TEMRA subsets from three donor pairs have been sequenced, the authors report. Repertoires were generated with immunoSEQ multiplex PCR, while TCRdb's copy carries only in-frame clones and drops some. This sample carries roughly 100,000 clones, more than 95% of them seen once, and the ten largest clones take around 0.03%. This sequence originates from a human donor in good health. The specimen sequenced was naive CD4+ T cells sorted from blood.

Here the CDR3 reads CASSYGRGNEKLFF. CDR3 DNA: TGTGCCAGCAGTTACGGCAGGGGAAATGAAAAACTGTTTTTT. The rearrangement links TRBV6-5 to TRBJ1-4; tentatively, D is TRBD1 (6 bases). Germline CDR1 is MNHEY and CDR2 is SVGAGI. The CDR3 totals 14 residues. The germline V and J ends were trimmed by 2 bases and 5 bases, with 9 bases remaining between them.